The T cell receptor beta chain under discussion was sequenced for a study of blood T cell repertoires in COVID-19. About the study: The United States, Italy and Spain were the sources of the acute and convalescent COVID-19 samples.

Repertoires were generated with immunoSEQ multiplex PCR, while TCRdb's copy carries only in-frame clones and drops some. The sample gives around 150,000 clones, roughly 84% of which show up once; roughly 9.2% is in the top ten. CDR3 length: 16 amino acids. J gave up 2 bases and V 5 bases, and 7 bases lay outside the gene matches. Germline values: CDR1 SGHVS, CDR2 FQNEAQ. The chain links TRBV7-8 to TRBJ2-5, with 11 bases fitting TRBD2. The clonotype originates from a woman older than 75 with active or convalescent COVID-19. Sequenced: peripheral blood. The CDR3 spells CASSATSGGAQETQYF. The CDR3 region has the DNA TGTGCCAGCAGCGCCACTAGCGGGGGAGCTCAAGAGACCCAGTACTTC.